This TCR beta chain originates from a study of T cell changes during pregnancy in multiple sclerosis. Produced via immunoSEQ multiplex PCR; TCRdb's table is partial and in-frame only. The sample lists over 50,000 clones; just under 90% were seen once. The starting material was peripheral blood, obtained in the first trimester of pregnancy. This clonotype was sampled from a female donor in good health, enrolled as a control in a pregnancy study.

For the CDR3, the DNA is TGTGCCAGTAGTAAGCTCCCCCGGTTCCCCACGGATACGCAGTATTTT. Protein: CASSKLPRFPTDTQYF. V is TRBV19 and J is TRBJ2-3; no firm D call. The V end lost 4 bases, the J end lost 6 bases, and 20 bases lay between the germline ends. There are 16 residues in the CDR3. In germline, CDR1 is LNHDA, CDR2 SQIVND (reference sequence). Drawing the rest from reference TRBV19 and TRBJ2-3, the complete variable domain is DGGITQSPKYLFRKEGQNVTLSCEQNLNHDAMYWYRQDPGQGLRLIYYSQIVNDFQKGDIAEGYSVSREKKESFPLTVTSAQKNPTAFYLCASSKLPRFPTDTQYFGPGTRLTVL.